This T cell receptor beta chain was found in a study of early T cells in non-severe SARS-CoV-2 infection. V lost 2 bases to trimming and J lost 10 bases, with 14 bases between them. The CDR3 sequence is 13 residues long. Germline V gene data show CDR1 as MNHEY and CDR2 as SMNVEV (reference sequence). Attached unique molecular identifiers marked individual cDNA molecules. TCRdb recomputed calls from the 5' RACE reads with MiXCR, one row per CDR3 protein. The data contain about 55,000 distinct CDR3 sequences, 14% to 15% of them seen just once; the ten biggest clones take up 8% to 10%. The table lists this clonotype with a few counts.

The V call is TRBV27, the J call TRBJ1-1; maybe TRBD1 (5 bases). The source material was whole blood, sampled at baseline. The TCR sequence derives from an adult who was a healthcare worker with PCR-confirmed SARS-CoV-2 infection or an uninfected control (not recorded which). As DNA, the CDR3 is TGTGCCAGCAGTTTAAATGGCAGGGCTGGAGCTTTCTTT. Its translation is CASSLNGRAGAFF.